This is a list of T cell receptor beta chains from one sample in a study of Graves' ophthalmopathy and Graves' hyperthyroidism. TCRdb independently ran MiXCR on the multiplex PCR reads; one entry per CDR3 protein. This table has over 200,000 distinct CDR3 sequences, around 28% appearing once. Sequenced sample: peripheral blood. The receptors stem from a man over 45 with Graves' ophthalmopathy. CDR3s include the opening cysteine and the closing phenylalanine or tryptophan. D genes are given only for firm matches. A clone size is listed for some rows: how often the clone was seen (once, few, many), or a class if it is expanded.

TRBJ1-1 | . | TRBV7-2 | many | CASSQGPEGLNTEAFF | TGTGCCAGCAGTCAAGGCCCTGAGGGGTTGAACACTGAAGCTTTCTTT
TRBJ2-5 | TRBD2 | TRBV20-1 | many | CSATRLAGDGETQYF | TGCAGTGCAACAAGATTAGCGGGAGATGGAGAGACCCAGTACTTC
TRBJ2-7 | . | TRBV12-3/TRBV12-4 | many | CASSPPYTYEQYF | TGTGCCAGCAGTCCTCCCTACACCTACGAGCAGTACTTC
TRBJ1-1 | . | TRBV19 | many | CASSIVQNTEAFF | TGTGCCAGTAGTATAGTACAGAACACTGAAGCTTTCTTT
TRBJ2-7 | . | TRBV6-5 | once | CASSYSPGLAQYEQYF | TGTGCCAGCAGTTACTCGCCTGGGCTAGCGCAGTACGAGCAGTACTTC
TRBJ1-1 | . | TRBV19 | many | CASSIGGALNTEAFF | TGTGCCAGTAGTATAGGGGGAGCGCTGAACACTGAAGCTTTCTTT
TRBJ1-5 | . | TRBV6-5 | many | CASRPSLFGNQPQHF | TGTGCCAGCAGACCCAGCTTGTTCGGCAATCAGCCCCAGCATTTT
TRBJ1-5 | TRBD1 | TRBV30 | many | CAWSRTGVSNQPQHF | TGTGCCTGGAGTCGGACAGGGGTGAGCAATCAGCCCCAGCATTTT
TRBJ2-2 | . | TRBV6-1 | many | CASPMSENTGELFF | TGTGCCAGCCCTATGTCAGAGAACACCGGGGAGCTGTTTTTT
TRBJ1-6 | . | TRBV28 | many | CASSGRVRNSPLHF | TGTGCCAGCAGTGGCCGGGTCCGAAATTCACCCCTCCACTTT
TRBJ2-5 | . | TRBV7-2 | . | CASSKGHTGETQYF | TGTGCCAGCAGCAAAGGGCATACGGGGGAGACCCAGTACTTC
TRBJ1-2 | . | TRBV10-2 | many | CASSERVAGRGYTF | TGCGCCAGCAGTGAGAGGGTCGCGGGAAGGGGCTACACCTTC
TRBJ1-1 | . | TRBV2 | . | CASNPPGWTVNTEAFF | TGTGCCAGCAATCCCCCAGGGTGGACCGTGAACACTGAAGCTTTCTTT
TRBJ2-7 | TRBD1 | TRBV3-1 | many | CASSQTWTGEGEQYF | TGTGCCAGCAGTCAAACCTGGACAGGGGAAGGCGAGCAGTACTTC
TRBJ1-6 | TRBD1 | TRBV6-2/TRBV6-3 | . | CASSYSTGTGGSPLHF | TGTGCCAGCAGTTACTCGACTGGGACAGGGGGTTCACCCCTCCACTTT
TRBJ1-1 | TRBD1 | TRBV11-1 | . | CASSSTQGAGGDTEAFF | TGTGCCAGCAGCTCGACACAGGGGGCCGGAGGAGACACTGAAGCTTTCTTT
TRBJ2-7 | TRBD2 | TRBV29-1 | many | CSVGWTSGRATGDEQYF | TGCAGCGTTGGATGGACTAGCGGGAGGGCTACGGGGGACGAGCAGTACTTC
TRBJ2-7 | . | TRBV2 | . | CASNQEYGSYEQYF | TGTGCCAGCAACCAAGAGTATGGGTCCTACGAGCAGTACTTC
TRBJ2-7 | . | TRBV28 | . | CASSLSGTPTYEQYF | TGTGCCAGCAGTTTATCCGGGACTCCTACCTACGAGCAGTACTTC
TRBJ1-1 | TRBD1 | TRBV19 | . | CASSLGAGANRGAFF | TGTGCCAGTAGTTTGGGAGCCGGGGCCAACAGGGGAGCTTTCTTT
TRBJ2-7 | . | TRBV27 | . | CASSSKLRVSYEQYF | TGTGCCAGCAGTTCGAAACTCCGGGTCTCCTACGAGCAGTACTTC
TRBJ1-5 | TRBD1 | TRBV4-2 | many | CASSQESPGGVSQPQHF | TGTGCCAGCAGCCAAGAGTCGCCAGGGGGCGTAAGTCAGCCCCAGCATTTT
TRBJ2-5 | TRBD2 | TRBV4-1 | many | CASSQGGVSSGRHETQYF | TGCGCCAGCAGCCAAGGGGGCGTGAGTAGCGGGAGACACGAGACCCAGTACTTC
TRBJ2-7 | . | TRBV27 | many | CASGPQGVYYEQYF | TGTGCCAGCGGTCCCCAGGGCGTCTACTACGAGCAGTACTTC
TRBJ2-2 | TRBD1 | TRBV12-3/TRBV12-4 | once | CASRANIGQAGLNTGELFF | TGTGCCAGCAGAGCCAACATCGGACAGGCCGGATTGAACACCGGGGAGCTGTTTTTT
TRBJ1-2 | . | TRBV5-1 | many | CASSPGDYGYTF | TGCGCCAGCAGCCCGGGAGACTATGGCTACACCTTC
TRBJ1-5 | TRBD1 | TRBV18 | . | CASSPRGQGLTGQPQHF | TGTGCCAGCTCACCTAGGGGACAGGGATTAACGGGTCAGCCCCAGCATTTT
TRBJ2-6 | TRBD1 | TRBV6-5 | many | CASRYRGRSGANVLTF | TGTGCCAGCAGGTACAGGGGGCGATCTGGGGCCAACGTCCTGACTTTC
TRBJ2-5 | TRBD1 | TRBV12-5 | many | CASGLARTGGGEETQYF | TGTGCTAGTGGTTTGGCCCGGACAGGGGGCGGGGAAGAGACCCAGTACTTC
TRBJ2-4 | TRBD1 | TRBV6-1 | many | CASSRQGWWNIQYF | TGTGCCAGCAGTCGACAGGGGTGGTGGAACATTCAGTACTTC
TRBJ2-7 | TRBD2 | TRBV7-8 | . | CASSRLGGSGTYEQYF | TGTGCCAGCAGCCGACTCGGCGGGAGCGGGACCTACGAGCAGTACTTC
TRBJ2-7 | . | TRBV6-2/TRBV6-3 | many | CASSFGISYEQYF | TGTGCCAGCAGTTTCGGGATTTCATACGAGCAGTACTTC
TRBJ2-2 | . | TRBV6-5 | . | CASSYVRDGGELFF | TGTGCCAGCAGTTACGTGAGGGACGGCGGGGAGCTGTTTTTT
TRBJ2-5 | TRBD2 | TRBV28 | . | CASSAGLAGELRAQYF | TGTGCCAGCAGTGCCGGACTAGCGGGAGAGTTGAGGGCCCAGTACTTC
TRBJ1-1 | . | TRBV4-2 | many | CASSQGQVNTEAFF | TGTGCCAGCAGCCAAGGACAGGTGAACACTGAAGCTTTCTTT
TRBJ2-2 | TRBD2 | TRBV6-2/TRBV6-3 | many | CASSRLASGNTGELFF | TGTGCCAGCTCCCGTTTGGCTAGCGGGAACACCGGGGAGCTGTTTTTT